This TCR beta chain was observed in a study of breast tumors, draining lymph nodes, adjacent tissues. Study-wide results and caveats: That most tumor T cells come from lymph nodes remained unproven.

Regarding this clonotype: The antigen remains unidentified.

One entry per CDR3 protein results from TCRdb running MiXCR on the multiplex PCR reads. The sample holds approximately 11,000 distinct CDR3 sequences, about 48% seen once. Material: breast tumor tissue. This receptor was obtained from a female donor with breast cancer. Some clones in this sample may be carry-over from other donors' samples.

The CDR3 sequence: CSAPDRGREKLFF. The CDR3 nucleotides read TGCAGTGCCCCGGACAGGGGGCGAGAAAAACTGTTTTTT. The J gene is TRBJ1-4, the V gene TRBV20-1; 11 nucleotides agree with TRBD1. Germline values: CDR1 DFQATT, CDR2 SNEGSKA (reference sequence). The junction had 5 bases not matched to a gene; V was cut back by 6 bases and J by 8 bases. This CDR3 region has 13 residues.